One sample yielded the 23 T cell receptor beta chains listed below, sequenced in a study of vaccination effects on CD4 cells after COVID-19. For these TCRs, the target antigens are not known. Some clones are missing from TCRdb's copy, which holds only in-frame ones; the method was immunoSEQ multiplex PCR. The profile shows about 73,000 clones, roughly 74% of them singletons. ViraFEST assay sequencing came after antigen-specific CD4+ T cells were expanded with viral peptide pools. When around nine days of culture had elapsed, CD4+ T cells were isolated. None of these healthy vaccinees had been infected with SARS-CoV-2 before vaccination. Sequences were derived from CD4+ T cells from PBMCs cultured with HCoV-NL63 spike peptides, sampled before COVID-19 vaccination. These receptor sequences come from a human donor who received a COVID-19 vaccine.

J is TRBJ1-2 and V is TRBV6-5, with D possibly being TRBD1 (5 bases). CDR1 MNHEY and CDR2 SVGAGI come from the germline V gene. There are 13 residues in the CDR3. V was cut by 7 bases and J by 2 bases, with 11 bases left in between. The CDR3 region is CASKDGANYGYTF. In DNA form, the CDR3 reads TGTGCCAGCAAGGACGGGGCAAACTATGGCTACACCTTC.

The rearrangement uses TRBV6-1 and TRBJ2-1, with 8 nucleotides matching TRBD1. V shed 7 bases, J shed 6 bases, and the junction held 8 bases outside the gene matches. This CDR3 spans 14 amino acids. Germline CDR1 MNHNS, CDR2 SASEGT. CDR3 region: CASTVYRGFNEQFF. CDR3 nucleotide sequence: TGTGCCAGCACCGTTTACAGGGGGTTCAATGAGCAGTTCTTC.

V gene TRBV6-1 combines with J gene TRBJ2-1, with D possibly TRBD1 on 7 matching bases. V lost 3 bases and J 0 bases, leaving 15 bases between the germline ends. CDR3 length equals 17 residues. CDR1 and CDR2 (germline): MNHNS, SASEGT. CDR3 sequence reads: CASSDPRGASSYNEQFF. The CDR3 bases are TGTGCCAGCAGTGACCCCAGGGGGGCAAGCTCCTACAATGAGCAGTTCTTC.

This clone has just one count. The chain recombines TRBV6-5 with TRBJ1-1, with D maybe TRBD1 (5 bases). The CDR3 spans 14 residues. Trimming stripped 5 bases from V and 5 bases from J, with 15 bases between. Looked up from germline, CDR1 is MNHEY and CDR2 is SVGAGI. The CDR3 DNA reads TGTGCCAGCAGTCCCTGGACATCAGGGACTGAAGCTTTCTTT. Amino acid sequence: CASSPWTSGTEAFF.

A single count supports this clone. This chain joins TRBV24-1 and TRBJ2-3, with 13 bases aligning to TRBD2. V shed 11 bases and J 6 bases; nucleotides not matched to a gene: 7. Germline CDR1 and CDR2: KGHDR and SFDVKD. The CDR3 covers 14 residues. CDR3 protein: CAIGTSGKGDTQYF. CDR3 bases: TGTGCCATCGGGACTAGCGGGAAGGGGGATACGCAGTATTTT.

The V gene is TRBV9, the J gene TRBJ1-4; D may be TRBD1 (6 bases). CDR3 length equals 14 residues. CDR1 is SGDLS and CDR2 is YYNGEE in the germline V gene. V was clipped by 3 bases and J by 7 bases, with 13 bases between them. CDR3 in amino acids: CASSAGDVREKLFF. The CDR3 DNA reads TGTGCCAGCAGCGCAGGGGACGTCCGTGAAAAACTGTTTTTT.

The rearrangement joins TRBV5-1 to TRBJ2-3; 9 positions agree with TRBD2. This CDR3 spans 16 amino acids. Germline values: CDR1 SGHRS, CDR2 YFSETQ. J was trimmed by 6 bases and V by 2 bases; bases with no gene match: 10. CDR3 residues: CASSFGGGGAWDTQYF. In nucleotides, the CDR3 is TGCGCCAGCAGCTTTGGCGGCGGGGGGGCATGGGATACGCAGTATTTT.

This clone was counted once. The gene calls are TRBV7-8 and TRBJ2-1, with 12 bases lining up with TRBD2. There are 16 residues in the CDR3. V was pared by 2 bases and J by 9 bases, with 8 bases of the junction left unmatched. Per the germline V gene, CDR1 is SGHVS and CDR2 is FQNEAQ. The CDR3 spells CASSLRASGGAGEQFF. The CDR3 nucleotides are TGTGCCAGCAGCTTACGGGCTAGCGGGGGGGCCGGTGAGCAGTTCTTC.

A single count supports this clone. V and J are TRBV2 and TRBJ2-5, with D perhaps matching TRBD1 (6 bases). V gave up 6 bases and J gave up 4 bases, with 18 bases separating them. The CDR3 is 15 residues long. The germline CDR1 and CDR2 sequences are SNHLY and FYNNEI. The CDR3 region has the DNA TGTGCCAGCAGCCAGACAGGTCTTACGGTAGAGACCCAGTACTTC. As protein: CASSQTGLTVETQYF. Based on the CDR3 plus reference TRBV2 and TRBJ2-5, the full variable domain is EPEVTQTPSHQVTQMGQEVILRCVPISNHLYFYWYRQILGQKVEFLVSFYNNEISEKSEIFDDQFSVERPDGSNFTLKIRSTKLEDSAMYFCASSQTGLTVETQYFGPGTRLLVL.

V usage is TRBV11-2 and J usage is TRBJ2-3, with a tentative D call TRBD2 (5 bases). Germline V gene sequence: CDR1 SGHAT, CDR2 FQNNGV. Trimming removed 10 bases from V and 4 bases from J, with 12 bases in between. The CDR3 has 12 residues. The DNA of the CDR3 is TGTGCCACTTCGCGGGCGCCAGATACGCAGTATTTT. This gives the protein CATSRAPDTQYF.

The CDR3 coding sequence is TGTGCCAGCAGTGAATTGTATCGGGGAAACACCATATATTTT. It is translated as CASSELYRGNTIYF. The chain is built from TRBV6-1 and TRBJ1-3; D uncertain. V lost 2 bases and J 4 bases, leaving 9 bases between the germline ends. Germline lookup yields CDR1 MNHNS and CDR2 SASEGT. CDR3 length: 14 amino acids.

This clone is a singleton in its sample. The V call is TRBV2, the J call TRBJ2-1, with 10 bases that match TRBD2. This CDR3 comprises 15 residues. The germline CDR1 and CDR2 sequences are SNHLY and FYNNEI. V lost 6 bases, J lost 3 bases, and 5 bases stayed unmatched. The DNA for the CDR3 is TGTGCCAGCAGCGAACTAGCGGGGAACTACAATGAGCAGTTCTTC. This translates into CASSELAGNYNEQFF.

The chain joins TRBV14 to TRBJ1-6, with 7 bases fitting TRBD1. Per the germline V gene, CDR1 is SGHDN and CDR2 is FVKESK. Trimming at V came to 1 base and at J to 8 bases, leaving 2 bases not matched to a gene. The CDR3 consists of 14 residues. Here the CDR3 reads CASSQGQGYSPLHF. The CDR3 coding sequence is TGTGCCAGCAGCCAAGGACAGGGTTATTCACCCCTCCACTTT. Full variable domain (outside the CDR3, taken from reference TRBV14 and TRBJ1-6): EAGVTQFPSHSVIEKGQTVTLRCDPISGHDNLYWYRRVMGKEIKFLLHFVKESKQDESGMPNNRFLAERTGGTYSTLKVQPAELEDSGVYFCASSQGQGYSPLHFGNGTRLTVT.

This clone was seen only a few times. J is TRBJ1-2 and V is TRBV19; 8 bases agree with TRBD1. Germline V gives CDR1 LNHDA, CDR2 SQIVND (reference sequence). V gave up 7 bases and J gave up 4 bases; unmatched junction bases: 11. The CDR3 is made up of 15 amino acids. The CDR3 DNA is TGTGCCAGTATCCCTTCGGACAGGGCGGCCTATGGCTACACCTTC. Its protein product is CASIPSDRAAYGYTF.

The table lists this clone with a few counts. The chain recombines TRBV5-1 with TRBJ2-5, with D possibly matching TRBD1 (6 bases). Germline V lookup: CDR1 SGHRS, CDR2 YFSETQ. Trimming removed 3 bases from V and 9 bases from J, with 21 bases in between. The CDR3 is made up of 15 amino acids. Here the CDR3 DNA reads TGCGCCAGCAGCTGGGGGCGGTCTGGAACGGTGGCCCAGTACTTC. This gives the protein CASSWGRSGTVAQYF. Looking up the rest from reference TRBV5-1 and TRBJ2-5 gives the full variable domain: KAGVTQTPRYLIKTRGQQVTLSCSPISGHRSVSWYQQTPGQGLQFLFEYFSETQRNKGNFPGRFSGRQFSNSRSEMNVSTLELGDSALYLCASSWGRSGTVAQYFGPGTRLLVL.

This clone appeared once. This rearrangement joins TRBV28 to TRBJ2-1; the D gene could be TRBD1 or TRBD2 (6 bases each). This CDR3 region has 15 residues. Trimming removed 3 bases at V and 8 bases at J, with 17 bases between. The germline CDR1 and CDR2 sequences are MDHEN and SYDVKM. CDR3 nucleotide sequence: TGTGCCAGCAGTTTGGGGGGCGCAGGGGAATATGAGCAGTTCTTC. This sequence encodes CASSLGGAGEYEQFF.

The chain has TRBV28 and TRBJ2-1; no definite D call. The ends were cut back, 2 bases at V and 10 bases at J, with 6 bases in the middle. The germline CDR1 and CDR2 sequences are MDHEN and SYDVKM. The CDR3 runs to 11 residues. The CDR3 DNA is TGTGCCAGCAGTTTAGTTCGGGAGCAGTTCTTC. Its translation is CASSLVREQFF.

This chain links TRBV24-1 with TRBJ1-4; 8 bases are a match to TRBD1. The germline V gene has CDR1 KGHDR and CDR2 SFDVKD. The CDR3 has 13 residues. Trimming cost V 10 bases and J 6 bases; bases outside gene matches: 6. CDR3: CATQGAFHEKLFF. CDR3 bases: TGTGCCACTCAGGGGGCTTTCCATGAAAAACTGTTTTTT.

V usage is TRBV27 and J usage is TRBJ1-5, with no clear D. CDR3 length: 12 amino acids. The germline CDR1 and CDR2 sequences are MNHEY and SMNVEV (reference sequence). The V and J ends lost 5 bases and 0 bases respectively, with 2 bases between them. The CDR3 DNA follows: TGTGCCAGCAGTACTAGCAATCAGCCCCAGCATTTT. It encodes CASSTSNQPQHF.

For the CDR3, the DNA is TGTGCCAGCAGCTTAGATTGGAACACCGGGGAGCTGTTTTTT. Amino acids: CASSLDWNTGELFF. This chain links TRBV7-9 with TRBJ2-2; no firm D call. Trimming pared 1 base from V and 1 base from J, leaving 4 bases between. This CDR3 has 14 residues. Germline V gives CDR1 SEHNR, CDR2 FQNEAQ (reference sequence).

This chain links TRBV14 with TRBJ2-3; TRBD2 matches at 10 bases. The germline CDR1 and CDR2 sequences are SGHDN and FVKESK. V was pared by 0 bases and J by 4 bases, with 13 bases of the junction left unmatched. The CDR3 sequence is 19 residues long. The CDR3 DNA reads as TGTGCCAGCAGCCAAGACGTCGTAGGGCTAGCGGGGGCCTCAGATACGCAGTATTTT. It yields the protein CASSQDVVGLAGASDTQYF.

The CDR3 protein is CASSSTGGAYGYTF. The CDR3 DNA reads TGTGCCAGCAGCTCCACCGGGGGGGCCTATGGCTACACCTTC. The rearrangement joins TRBV7-8 to TRBJ1-2; tentatively, D is TRBD1 (6 bases). V lost 4 bases, J lost 4 bases, and 13 bases lay in between. From germline, CDR1 is SGHVS and CDR2 FQNEAQ. This CDR3 comprises 14 residues.

V and J are TRBV18 and TRBJ2-5; tentatively, D is TRBD2 (6 bases). The V end was cut by 8 bases, the J end by 1 base, with 11 bases between. The CDR3 runs to 13 residues. CDR1 is KGHSH and CDR2 is LQKENI in the germline V gene. The CDR3 DNA reads TGTGCCAGCGCGGAGGGGCGCCAAGAGACCCAGTACTTC. Its protein is CASAEGRQETQYF. The entire variable domain, with the rest obtained from reference TRBV18 and TRBJ2-5, is as follows: NAGVMQNPRHLVRRRGQEARLRCSPMKGHSHVYWYRQLPEEGLKFMVYLQKENIIDESGMPKERFSAEFPKEGPSILRIQQVVRGDSAAYFCASAEGRQETQYFGPGTRLLVL.